This record looks at one TCR beta chain sequence and its context. The data originate from a study of human T cells and chemical hapten exposure. The CDR3 extends over 18 amino acids. V dropped 0 bases and J dropped 0 bases, with 19 bases sitting between them. Germline CDR1 and CDR2: SQVTM and ANQGSEA. One entry per CDR3 protein, called by TCRdb with MiXCR from the RACE reads. The sample has 350,000 to 400,000 distinct CDR3 sequences, about 6% seen once. As for time point: patch test 2, 6 weeks after DPC sensitization. Described treatment: therapeutic diphenylcyclopropenone sensitization with weekly scalp DPC.

This specimen consisted of whole blood, obtained in connection with sensitization to the hapten diphenylcyclopropenone (DPC). The sequence came from a woman aged 18-30 years with alopecia areata. Some clones in this sample may be carry-over from other donors' samples. This rearrangement joins TRBV29-1 to TRBJ2-3; no reliable D call. The CDR3, as DNA: TGCAGCGTTGAAGATCAAAAGGCAGTGACCTTTAGCACAGATACGCAGTATTTT. This codes for CSVEDQKAVTFSTDTQYF.